This section outlines one TCR beta chain sequence together with its context. Its target is unknown. The data are from a study of T cell repertoires in cytomegalovirus infection. Across the whole study: The public TCR beta signatures pointed to both CMV infection and matching HLA type.

The V end was cut by 4 bases, the J end by 5 bases, with 9 bases between. Germline CDR1 reads SGDLS; CDR2 reads YYNGEE. The length of the CDR3 is 13 residues. Study-level findings and limits: HLA-C-restricted CMV clonotypes gave the most frequent clonotype in two of eight donors. Cumulative public TCR beta family frequency identified CMV carriers with the relevant HLA.

Using its own MiXCR run on the reads, TCRdb lists one record per CDR3 protein. The table includes more than 150,000 distinct CDR3 sequences, around 20% detected once. This receptor was identified in a human donor in good health (CMV status not recorded). Some clones in this sample may be carry-over from other donors' samples. What was sequenced was PBMCs. The chain uses TRBV9 and TRBJ2-2, with D unresolved. CDR3 bases: TGTGCCAGCAGCCCCTGGGATACCGGGGAGCTGTTTTTT. Translation: CASSPWDTGELFF.